Presented here are 24 T cell receptor beta chains from one specimen sequenced in a study of cytomegalovirus exposure and HLA in healthy donors. The method was immunoSEQ multiplex PCR; TCRdb's version includes in-frame clones alone and lacks a portion of them. Of approximately 160,000 clones listed, 91% were seen once; the top ten hold about 2.9%. The sequencing input was PBMCs. All receptors come from a young woman in good health and CMV-seropositive.

V and J are TRBV5-1 and TRBJ2-4; the D gene is possibly TRBD2 (5 bases). V lost 0 bases and J lost 1, with 14 bases in between. The CDR3 consists of 17 residues. Germline V lookup: CDR1 SGHRS, CDR2 YFSETQ. The DNA of the CDR3 is TGCGCCAGCAGCTTGGGCGACGTGGGAGTCGCCAAAAACATTCAGTACTTC. The encoded protein is CASSLGDVGVAKNIQYF.

The chain carries TRBV6-1 and TRBJ2-7; 7 bases match TRBD2. The CDR3 has 14 residues. The V gene's germline CDR1 is MNHNS and CDR2 SASEGT. After removal of 6 bases from V and 0 bases from J, the junction contained 5 bases not matched to a gene. CDR3 coding DNA: TGTGCCAGCAGGGCTAGCGGCAGCTCCTACGAGCAGTACTTC. Translated, it gives CASRASGSSYEQYF.

The chain is built from TRBV29-1 and TRBJ2-7; TRBD2 might be the D (8 bases). Germline CDR1 reads SQVTM; CDR2 reads ANQGSEA. The V end was cut by 0 bases, the J end by 7 bases, with 31 bases between. The CDR3 runs to 19 residues. The CDR3 reads CSVEDRLRGPSPGTREQYF. The DNA for the CDR3 is TGCAGCGTTGAAGATCGTCTTAGGGGGCCCAGTCCAGGGACTAGAGAGCAGTACTTC.

This chain connects TRBV7-2 to TRBJ2-7; D is perhaps TRBD1 (7 bases). The CDR3 has 15 amino acids. Germline V gene sequence: CDR1 SGHTA, CDR2 FQGNSA. V gave up 5 bases and J gave up 3 bases, with 17 bases separating them. The CDR3, as DNA: TGTGCCAGCAGCCCGACTAGGGGGCCCTACTACGAGCAGTACTTC. Amino acids: CASSPTRGPYYEQYF.

V is TRBV11-2 and J is TRBJ1-2; D not certain. The CDR3 is 12 amino acids. Looked up from germline, CDR1 is SGHAT and CDR2 is FQNNGV. V lost 4 bases and J lost 2, with 5 bases in between. CDR3 loop: CASSSLNYGYTF. The CDR3 nucleotides read TGTGCCAGCAGCTCACTCAACTATGGCTACACCTTC.

The chain uses TRBV5-4 and TRBJ2-3, with a possible D match to TRBD1 (6 bases). The CDR3 sequence is 12 residues long. Trimming stripped 4 bases from V and 9 bases from J, with 12 bases between. Germline V lookup: CDR1 SGHNT, CDR2 YYREEE (reference sequence). The CDR3 DNA is TGTGCCAGCAGCCAACCCAGGGGCACGCAGTATTTT. This codes for CASSQPRGTQYF.

This clone is a singleton in its sample. The chain employs TRBV2 and TRBJ1-5; weak D call: TRBD1 (5 bases). The CDR3 consists of 14 residues. Germline CDR1 SNHLY, CDR2 FYNNEI. V dropped 8 bases and J dropped 0 bases, with 11 bases sitting between them. DNA for the CDR3: TGTGCCAGCGGGGCGGACTATAGCAATCAGCCCCAGCATTTT. Amino acids: CASGADYSNQPQHF.

V and J are TRBV6-4 and TRBJ2-1, with 8 bases matching TRBD1. V was clipped by 4 bases and J by 6 bases; unmatched bases: 11. Germline CDR1 is MRHNA and CDR2 is SNTAGT. The CDR3 loop spans 16 amino acids. The CDR3 DNA reads TGTGCCAGCAGTGGGACGAGCGGTACAGGGGGCAATGAGCAGTTCTTC. It translates to CASSGTSGTGGNEQFF.

The V gene is TRBV4-1, the J gene TRBJ1-2; D is unclear. V dropped 1 base and J dropped 5 bases, with 26 bases sitting between them. CDR1 and CDR2 from the germline V gene are MGHRA and YSYEKL. The CDR3 is made up of 19 amino acids. The CDR3 region is CASSQVRVSGGRFFYGYTF. The CDR3 DNA sequence: TGCGCCAGCAGCCAAGTTCGGGTCTCAGGAGGACGGTTTTTTTATGGCTACACCTTC.

This clone was picked up one time. The genes are TRBV2 and TRBJ1-6; 8 bases match TRBD1. V lost 8 bases to trimming and J lost 7 bases; unmatched junction nucleotides: 1. The CDR3 consists of 12 residues. Germline CDR1 reads SNHLY; CDR2 reads FYNNEI. The CDR3 loop reads CASHRGNSPLHF. Written as DNA, the CDR3 is TGTGCCAGCCACAGGGGGAATTCACCCCTCCACTTT.

The chain couples TRBV5-1 to TRBJ2-1; 11 bases map to TRBD2. Germline CDR1 reads SGHRS; CDR2 reads YFSETQ. Unmatched junction bases numbered 5, after V lost 2 bases and J lost 4 bases. This CDR3 contains 16 residues. The CDR3 region is CASSFIAGGQYNEQFF. The DNA of the CDR3 is TGCGCCAGCAGCTTTATAGCGGGAGGGCAATACAATGAGCAGTTCTTC.

This clone has only a few counts. The CDR3 DNA reads as TGTGCCAGCAGTAAGCGGGGGGGCCAAGAGACCCAGTACTTC. This sequence encodes CASSKRGGQETQYF. V and J are TRBV2 and TRBJ2-5, with 10 bases lining up with TRBD2. Germline-derived CDR1 and CDR2 are SNHLY and FYNNEI. The CDR3 is 14 residues long. The junction had 1 base not matched to a gene; V was cut back by 5 bases and J by 1 base.

CDR3 nucleotide sequence: TGCGCCAGCAGCAACCAGGGACTTTACACTGAAGCTTTCTTT. Protein: CASSNQGLYTEAFF. The V gene is TRBV4-1, the J gene TRBJ1-1; a weak D match, TRBD1 (5 bases). V was pared by 5 bases and J by 3 bases, with 13 bases between. The CDR3 has 14 amino acids. Germline assignment: CDR1 MGHRA and CDR2 YSYEKL.

CDR3 sequence reads: CASLGLAGGIDTQYF. The CDR3 DNA is TGTGCCAGCCTGGGACTAGCGGGAGGTATCGATACGCAGTATTTT. The chain links TRBV6-6 to TRBJ2-3; 15 nucleotides align to TRBD2. This CDR3 has 15 amino acids. The junction had 6 bases not matched to a gene; V was cut back by 8 bases and J by 6 bases. Germline CDR1 MNHNY, CDR2 SVGAGI (reference sequence).

The chain recombines TRBV4-2 with TRBJ2-5, with a tentative D call TRBD2 (7 bases). The assigned J gene may be wrong: the sequence end matches TRBJ2-7 better. The CDR3 has 16 residues. Germline CDR1 is LGHNA and CDR2 is YNFKEQ. DNA of the CDR3: TGTGCCAGCAGCTCCACCTTTGCGGGGGCCTCCTACGAGCAGTACTTC. This sequence encodes CASSSTFAGASYEQYF.

This chain joins TRBV7-7 and TRBJ2-3, with a weak D call TRBD2 (5 bases). The V gene's germline CDR1 is SSHAT and CDR2 FNYEAQ (reference sequence). V was trimmed by 5 bases and J by 1 base, leaving 13 bases between them. The length of the CDR3 is 15 residues. The CDR3 coding sequence is TGTGCCAGCAGCGCGGGCCCGCGGGGCACAGATACGCAGTATTTT. This gives the protein CASSAGPRGTDTQYF.

The rearrangement links TRBV6-5 to TRBJ1-3; a possible D gene is TRBD1 (6 bases). The CDR3 is 16 residues long. Between the trimmed V and J ends, which lost 0 bases and 0 bases, there was a span of 9 bases. Germline V gene sequence: CDR1 MNHEY, CDR2 SVGAGI. Here the CDR3 reads CASSYSGRGSGNTIYF. The CDR3 DNA reads TGTGCCAGCAGTTACTCCGGCAGGGGCTCTGGAAACACCATATATTTT.

The genes are TRBV10-1 and TRBJ2-1, with no clear D. V was pared by 6 bases and J by 4 bases, with 16 bases between. The CDR3 runs 15 residues. Germline loops: CDR1 WNHNN, CDR2 SYGVQD (reference sequence). Written as DNA, the CDR3 is TGCGCCAGCAGCTTCCGGAGATCTCTTTACAATGAGCAGTTCTTC. Translating gives CASSFRRSLYNEQFF.

This clone is a singleton in its sample. The chain employs TRBV6-6 and TRBJ1-4; D is uncertain. V dropped 6 bases and J dropped 8 bases, with 10 bases sitting between them. CDR3 length: 12 amino acids. Germline values: CDR1 MNHNY, CDR2 SVGAGI (reference sequence). The CDR3 coding sequence is TGTGCCAGCAGGGTCACAGTAGAAAAACTGTTTTTT. Protein product: CASRVTVEKLFF.

The chain has TRBV25-1 and TRBJ2-1, with 10 bases that match TRBD2. There are 14 residues in the CDR3. The V gene end was trimmed by 0 bases and the J gene end by 13 bases; junction bases not matched to a gene: 6. Germline V gene data show CDR1 as MGHDK and CDR2 as SYGVNS. CDR3 nucleotides: TGTGCCAGCAGTGAATACTCTAGCGGGAGTTCTCAGTTCTTC. It translates to CASSEYSSGSSQFF.

Only a few counts were recorded for this clone. V is TRBV2 and J is TRBJ1-2; possibly TRBD1 for D (6 bases). The CDR3 is 15 residues long. V gave up 7 bases and J gave up 0 bases, with 15 bases separating them. Germline assignment: CDR1 SNHLY and CDR2 FYNNEI. CDR3 in DNA: TGTGCCAGCACCGTACAGGGCCTAGCTAACTATGGCTACACCTTC. Its protein product is CASTVQGLANYGYTF.

The rearrangement joins TRBV28 to TRBJ2-7; the match to TRBD1 covers 8 bases. Germline-derived CDR1 and CDR2 are MDHEN and SYDVKM. This CDR3 is 15 amino acids long. J gave up 0 bases and V 6 bases, and 7 bases lay outside the gene matches. The chain's CDR3 is CASSRDRGYSYEQYF. In DNA, the CDR3 is TGTGCCAGCAGCCGAGACAGGGGCTACTCCTACGAGCAGTACTTC.

The gene calls are TRBV10-3 and TRBJ2-7; the match to TRBD1 covers 11 bases. V dropped 0 bases and J dropped 7; count of bases not matched to a gene: 5. CDR3 length: 15 amino acids. The germline V gene encodes CDR1 ENHRY and CDR2 SYGVKD. The CDR3 nucleotides are TGTGCCATCAGTGAGTCGGGGACAGGGGGTGGTGAGCAGTACTTC. Amino acids: CAISESGTGGGEQYF.

The V and J genes are TRBV27 and TRBJ1-1, with D unclear. From germline, CDR1 is MNHEY and CDR2 SMNVEV (reference sequence). The CDR3 is 15 residues long. Trimming took 5 bases from V and 4 from J, leaving 17 bases between them. The CDR3 here is CASSPRKDTGTEAFF. For the CDR3, the DNA is TGTGCCAGCAGTCCACGAAAGGATACGGGCACTGAAGCTTTCTTT.